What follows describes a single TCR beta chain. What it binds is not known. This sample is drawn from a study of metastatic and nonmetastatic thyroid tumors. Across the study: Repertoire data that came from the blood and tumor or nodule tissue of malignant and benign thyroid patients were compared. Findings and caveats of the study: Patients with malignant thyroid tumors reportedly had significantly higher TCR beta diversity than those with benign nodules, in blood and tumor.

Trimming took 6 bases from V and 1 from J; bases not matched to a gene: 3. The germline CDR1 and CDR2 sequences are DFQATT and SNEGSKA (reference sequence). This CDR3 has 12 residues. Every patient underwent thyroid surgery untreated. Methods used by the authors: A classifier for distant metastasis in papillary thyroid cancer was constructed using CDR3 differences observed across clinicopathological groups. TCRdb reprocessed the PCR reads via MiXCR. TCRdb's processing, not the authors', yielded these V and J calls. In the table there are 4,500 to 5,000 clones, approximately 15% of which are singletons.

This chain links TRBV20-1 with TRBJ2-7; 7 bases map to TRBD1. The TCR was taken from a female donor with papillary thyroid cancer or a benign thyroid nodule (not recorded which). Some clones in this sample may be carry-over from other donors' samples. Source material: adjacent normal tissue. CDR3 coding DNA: TGCAGTGCCAAGGGACAGTCCTACGAGCAGTACTTC. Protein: CSAKGQSYEQYF.